A selection of T cell receptor beta chains follows, all from one sample in a study of graft-versus-host responses after intestinal transplantation. No cognate antigen is known for these TCRs. TCRdb keeps only in-frame clones here, not all; method: immunoSEQ multiplex PCR. Here the sample spans about 100,000 clones, over 80% being singletons. Here the sequenced sample was unstimulated CD4+ T cells sorted from spleen or lymph node cells, taken before transplant. These TCRs come from a human donor who was the organ donor for an intestinal transplant. CDR3s include the opening cysteine and the closing phenylalanine or tryptophan. The order of the fields is D gene, CDR3 length, J gene, V gene, CDR3 protein. The D gene is left open where the match is weak.

d_gene: .; len: 13; j_gene: TRBJ2-7; v_gene: TRBV19; CDR3aa: CASSSPQGPEQYF
d_gene: .; len: 17; j_gene: TRBJ2-5; v_gene: TRBV7-2; CDR3aa: CASSLGRGAPRQETQYF
d_gene: TRBD1; len: 15; j_gene: TRBJ1-4; v_gene: TRBV5-1; CDR3aa: CASSLFGTGGEKLFF
d_gene: .; len: 14; j_gene: TRBJ2-7; v_gene: TRBV2; CDR3aa: CASSGVGERNEQYF
d_gene: .; len: 13; j_gene: TRBJ1-3; v_gene: TRBV6-5; CDR3aa: CASSYNSGNTIYF
d_gene: .; len: 15; j_gene: TRBJ1-3; v_gene: TRBV27; CDR3aa: CASSLTGWQGNTIYF
d_gene: TRBD1; len: 14; j_gene: TRBJ2-7; v_gene: TRBV5-1; CDR3aa: CASSVRQGTYEQYF
d_gene: .; len: 18; j_gene: TRBJ2-6; v_gene: TRBV5-1; CDR3aa: CASSFYATGTSGANVLTF
d_gene: TRBD2; len: 16; j_gene: TRBJ2-2; v_gene: TRBV6-4; CDR3aa: CASSVSGRGDTGELFF
d_gene: .; len: 14; j_gene: TRBJ2-5; v_gene: TRBV5-1; CDR3aa: CASSFGQPQETQYF
d_gene: TRBD2; len: 15; j_gene: TRBJ2-7; v_gene: TRBV5-1; CDR3aa: CASSFQLAGGLEQYF
d_gene: TRBD2; len: 18; j_gene: TRBJ2-2; v_gene: TRBV18; CDR3aa: CASSPPRLAGGAAGELFF
d_gene: TRBD1; len: 15; j_gene: TRBJ1-4; v_gene: TRBV18; CDR3aa: CASSPSGGGRGKLFF
d_gene: TRBD2; len: 15; j_gene: TRBJ2-1; v_gene: TRBV6-1; CDR3aa: CASSERSGRINEQFF
d_gene: .; len: 14; j_gene: TRBJ1-5; v_gene: TRBV19; CDR3aa: CASRAGPPNQPQHF
d_gene: TRBD2; len: 11; j_gene: TRBJ2-1; v_gene: TRBV20-1; CDR3aa: CSAAASGREFF
d_gene: .; len: 13; j_gene: TRBJ2-5; v_gene: TRBV11-2; CDR3aa: CASSLDLGETQYF
d_gene: TRBD1; len: 14; j_gene: TRBJ1-1; v_gene: TRBV7-9; CDR3aa: CASSSTGVRTEAFF
d_gene: TRBD2; len: 18; j_gene: TRBJ2-1; v_gene: TRBV7-9; CDR3aa: CASRPAGRALGTYNEQFF
d_gene: TRBD2; len: 17; j_gene: TRBJ2-3; v_gene: TRBV7-9; CDR3aa: CASSLGLAGARTDTQYF